Each of the 14 T cell receptor beta chains below was sequenced from the same sample in a study of T cell clonotyping in hematopoietic cell transplantation. TCRdb's table, derived via immunoSEQ multiplex PCR, lists solely in-frame clones and lacks some. Among tens of thousands of clones listed, almost 97% were seen once. Sample time point: recipient sample about 28 days before transplant, after cytoreduction. Sequences were derived from peripheral blood mononuclear cells, sampled before stem cell transplant. The receptors come from a woman aged 50 to 60 with acute myeloid leukemia. Some clones in this sample may be carry-over from other donors' samples.

The chain joins TRBV15 to TRBJ1-1; D gene ambiguous. Germline CDR1 and CDR2: LNHNV and YYDKDF (reference sequence). Trimming removed 10 bases from V and 4 bases from J, with 10 bases in between. This CDR3 comprises 11 residues. CDR3 sequence: CAILVGTEAFF. In nucleotides, the CDR3 is TGTGCCATCCTCGTGGGCACTGAAGCTTTCTTT. Drawing the rest from reference TRBV15 and TRBJ1-1, the complete variable domain is DAMVIQNPRYQVTQFGKPVTLSCSQTLNHNVMYWYQQKSSQAPKLLFHYYDKDFNNEADTPDNFQSRRPNTSFCFLDIRSPGLGDTAMYLCAILVGTEAFFGQGTRLTVV.

This chain joins TRBV6-5 and TRBJ1-2; TRBD1 aligns across 7 bases. The junction had 9 bases not matched to a gene; V was cut back by 5 bases and J by 6 bases. The germline CDR1 and CDR2 sequences are MNHEY and SVGAGI. There are 14 residues in the CDR3. The CDR3 region is CASSPQGTVNGYTF. Here the CDR3 DNA reads TGTGCCAGCAGTCCCCAGGGGACAGTGAATGGCTACACCTTC.

The chain uses TRBV11-2 and TRBJ2-2; no firm D call. The CDR3 is made up of 13 amino acids. Germline V lookup: CDR1 SGHAT, CDR2 FQNNGV. V was trimmed by 5 bases and J by 5 bases, leaving 9 bases between them. The DNA of the CDR3 is TGTGCCAGCAGCCCCGTCTTAACCGGGGAGCTGTTTTTT. Residues: CASSPVLTGELFF.

V and J are TRBV9 and TRBJ2-1; D might be TRBD1 (5 bases). Trimming removed 0 bases at V and 7 bases at J, with 14 bases between. Germline assignment: CDR1 SGDLS and CDR2 YYNGEE. The CDR3 runs 15 residues. The CDR3 here is CASSVGSREINEQFF. The DNA of the CDR3 is TGTGCCAGCAGCGTAGGCAGCAGGGAAATTAATGAGCAGTTCTTC.

J is TRBJ2-3 and V is TRBV2; 7 nucleotides align to TRBD1. J gave up 1 base and V 8 bases, and 3 bases lay outside the gene matches. Germline CDR1 and CDR2: SNHLY and FYNNEI. This CDR3 comprises 13 residues. In nucleotides, the CDR3 is TGTGCCAGCTACACAGGGGGCACAGATACGCAGTATTTT. Protein product: CASYTGGTDTQYF.

The gene calls are TRBV27 and TRBJ1-2; D ambiguous. Per germline, CDR1 MNHEY and CDR2 SMNVEV (reference sequence). This CDR3 is 13 amino acids long. The V end lost 5 bases, the J end lost 3 bases, and 10 bases lay between the germline ends. The CDR3 reads CASSPRVDYGYTF. The CDR3 DNA follows: TGTGCCAGCAGTCCCCGGGTTGACTATGGCTACACCTTC.

The chain combines TRBV5-6 with TRBJ1-1; D unresolved. The CDR3 runs to 13 residues. V was trimmed by 5 bases and J by 0 bases, leaving 8 bases between them. Germline lookup yields CDR1 SGHDT and CDR2 YYEEEE. The CDR3 loop reads CASSPVLNTEAFF. The DNA of the CDR3 is TGTGCCAGCAGTCCGGTGTTGAACACTGAAGCTTTCTTT.

This chain links TRBV7-9 with TRBJ2-5; unclear D gene. The CDR3 is 12 amino acids. The V gene's germline CDR1 is SEHNR and CDR2 FQNEAQ (reference sequence). Between the trimmed V and J ends, which lost 5 bases and 2 bases, there was a span of 6 bases. The CDR3 here is CASSPSQETQYF. In nucleotides, the CDR3 is TGTGCCAGCAGCCCATCTCAAGAGACCCAGTACTTC.

V is TRBV2 and J is TRBJ2-7, with TRBD1 matching over 8 bases. The CDR3 has 15 amino acids. The junction had 5 bases not matched to a gene; V was cut back by 0 bases and J by 4 bases. Germline-derived CDR1 and CDR2 are SNHLY and FYNNEI. CDR3 coding DNA: TGTGCCAGCAGTGAAGCGCTGGGACAGGTATACGAGCAGTACTTC. The encoded protein is CASSEALGQVYEQYF.

J is TRBJ1-3 and V is TRBV5-1, with D possibly TRBD1 on 5 matching bases. The CDR3 runs to 14 residues. The germline V gene has CDR1 SGHRS and CDR2 YFSETQ. V was shortened by 0 bases and J by 2 bases, with 6 bases between the two germline ends. CDR3 sequence reads: CASSLEGTGNTIYF. The CDR3 DNA reads as TGCGCCAGCAGCTTGGAGGGGACTGGAAACACCATATATTTT.

This clone has a single count. The chain couples TRBV11-3 to TRBJ1-1; TRBD1 is a possible D gene (5 bases). CDR1 is SGHNT and CDR2 is YENEEA in the germline V gene. The CDR3 extends over 18 amino acids. Deletions cut 0 bases from V and 5 bases from J, with 22 bases between. The CDR3 here is CASSLDLVREGEGTEAFF. The CDR3 DNA sequence: TGTGCCAGCAGCTTAGATCTAGTCAGGGAAGGAGAAGGAACTGAAGCTTTCTTT.

The chain links TRBV7-9 to TRBJ2-1; D could derive from TRBD1 or TRBD2 (5 bases each). This CDR3 region has 15 residues. V dropped 5 bases and J dropped 1 base, with 12 bases sitting between them. The germline gives CDR1 SEHNR, CDR2 FQNEAQ (reference sequence). The CDR3 nucleotides are TGTGCCAGCAGCCGGGACCTAGGATCCTACAATGAGCAGTTCTTC. Translation gives CASSRDLGSYNEQFF.

CDR3 loop: CASSGSGYSYNEQFF. CDR3 bases: TGTGCCAGCAGCGGAAGCGGATACTCCTACAATGAGCAGTTCTTC. The chain couples TRBV9 to TRBJ2-1, with a possible D match to TRBD2 (5 bases). Trimming shortened V by 3 bases and J by 0 bases, and 10 bases separated the two germline ends. The CDR3 loop spans 15 amino acids. Germline-derived CDR1 and CDR2 are SGDLS and YYNGEE.

Written as DNA, the CDR3 is TGCGCCAGCAGGCGCTCTGGGGCCAACGTCCTGACTTTC. Protein product: CASRRSGANVLTF. J is TRBJ2-6 and V is TRBV5-1; no firm D call. V shed 5 bases and J shed 0 bases, with 3 bases lying between them. Germline V gene data show CDR1 as SGHRS and CDR2 as YFSETQ. The CDR3 extends over 13 amino acids.